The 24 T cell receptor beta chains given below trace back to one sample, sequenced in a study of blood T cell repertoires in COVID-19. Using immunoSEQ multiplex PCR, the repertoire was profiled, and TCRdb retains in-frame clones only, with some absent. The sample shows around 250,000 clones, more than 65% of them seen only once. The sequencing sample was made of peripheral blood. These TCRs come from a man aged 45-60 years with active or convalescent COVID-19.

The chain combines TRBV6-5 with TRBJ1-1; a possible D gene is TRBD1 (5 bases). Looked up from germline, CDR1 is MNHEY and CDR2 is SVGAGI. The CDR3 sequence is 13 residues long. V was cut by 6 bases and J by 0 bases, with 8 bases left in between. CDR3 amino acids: CASRTGVNTEAFF. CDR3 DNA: TGTGCCAGCAGAACGGGGGTGAACACTGAAGCTTTCTTT.

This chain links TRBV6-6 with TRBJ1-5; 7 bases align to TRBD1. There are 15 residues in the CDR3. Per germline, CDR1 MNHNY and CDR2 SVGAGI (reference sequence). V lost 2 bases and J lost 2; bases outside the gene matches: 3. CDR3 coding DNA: TGTGCCAGCAGTTACCCCGACAGGGGCAATCAGCCCCAGCATTTT. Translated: CASSYPDRGNQPQHF.

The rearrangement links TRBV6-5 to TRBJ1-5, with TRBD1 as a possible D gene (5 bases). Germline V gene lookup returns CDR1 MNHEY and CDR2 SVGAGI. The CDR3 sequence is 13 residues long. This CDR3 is CATTGRGGQPQHF. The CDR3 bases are TGTGCAACTACCGGGAGGGGAGGTCAGCCCCAGCATTTT.

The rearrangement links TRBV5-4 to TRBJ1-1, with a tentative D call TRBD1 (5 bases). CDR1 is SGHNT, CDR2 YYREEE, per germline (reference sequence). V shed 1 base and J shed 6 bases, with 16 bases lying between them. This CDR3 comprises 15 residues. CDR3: CASSLTGVRVSEAFF. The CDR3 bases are TGTGCCAGCAGCTTGACGGGGGTAAGGGTATCTGAAGCTTTCTTT.

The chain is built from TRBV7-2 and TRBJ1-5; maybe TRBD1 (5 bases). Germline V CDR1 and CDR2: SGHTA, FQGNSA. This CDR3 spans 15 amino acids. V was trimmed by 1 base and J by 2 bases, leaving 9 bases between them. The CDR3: CASSLEGLRNQPQHF. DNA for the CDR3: TGTGCCAGCAGCTTAGAGGGGTTGCGCAATCAGCCCCAGCATTTT.

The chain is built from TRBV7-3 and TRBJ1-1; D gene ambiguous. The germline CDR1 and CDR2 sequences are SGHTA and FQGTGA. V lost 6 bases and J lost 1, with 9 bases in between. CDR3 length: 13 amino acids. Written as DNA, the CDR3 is TGTGCCAGCAGTCGGGGTTGGAACACTGAAGCTTTCTTT. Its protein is CASSRGWNTEAFF.

CDR3 sequence (DNA): TGTGCCTGTCGGGGGTACACAGATACGCAGTATTTT. Encoded protein: CACRGYTDTQYF. The chain is built from TRBV24-1 and TRBJ2-3, with D perhaps TRBD2 (6 bases). The CDR3 extends over 12 amino acids. V was cut by 12 bases and J by 2 bases, with 11 bases left in between. Germline assignment: CDR1 KGHDR and CDR2 SFDVKD.

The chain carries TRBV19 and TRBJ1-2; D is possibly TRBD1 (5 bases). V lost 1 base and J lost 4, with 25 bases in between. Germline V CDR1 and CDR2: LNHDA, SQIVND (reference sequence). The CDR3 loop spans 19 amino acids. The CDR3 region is CASSIVGRVPPRGSYGYTF. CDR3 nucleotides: TGTGCCAGTAGTATAGTCGGCCGGGTCCCGCCGCGGGGCTCCTATGGCTACACCTTC.

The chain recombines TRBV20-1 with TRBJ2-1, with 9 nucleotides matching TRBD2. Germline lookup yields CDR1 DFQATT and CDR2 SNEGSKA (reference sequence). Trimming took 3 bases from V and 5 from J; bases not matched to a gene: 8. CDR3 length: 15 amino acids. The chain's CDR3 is CSASSASGIDNEQFF. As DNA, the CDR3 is TGCAGTGCTAGTTCGGCTAGCGGGATAGACAATGAGCAGTTCTTC.

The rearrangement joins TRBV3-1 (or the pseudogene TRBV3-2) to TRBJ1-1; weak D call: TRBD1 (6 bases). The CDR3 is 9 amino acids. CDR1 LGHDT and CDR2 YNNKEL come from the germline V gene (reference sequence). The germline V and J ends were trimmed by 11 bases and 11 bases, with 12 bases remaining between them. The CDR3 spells CAPGQGAFF. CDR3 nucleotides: TGTGCCCCGGGCCAGGGGGCTTTCTTT.

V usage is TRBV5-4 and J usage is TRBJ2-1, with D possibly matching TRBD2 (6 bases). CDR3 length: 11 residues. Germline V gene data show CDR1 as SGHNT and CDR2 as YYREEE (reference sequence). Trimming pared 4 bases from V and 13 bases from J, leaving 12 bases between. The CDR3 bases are TGTGCCAGCAGCACTCGGGAGTTTCAGTTCTTC. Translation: CASSTREFQFF.

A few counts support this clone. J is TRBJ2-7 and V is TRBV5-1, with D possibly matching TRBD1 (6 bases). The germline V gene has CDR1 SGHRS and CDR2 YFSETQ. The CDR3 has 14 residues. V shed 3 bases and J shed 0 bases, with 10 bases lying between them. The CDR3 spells CASSSRDNSYEQYF. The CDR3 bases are TGCGCCAGCAGCTCCCGGGACAACTCCTACGAGCAGTACTTC.

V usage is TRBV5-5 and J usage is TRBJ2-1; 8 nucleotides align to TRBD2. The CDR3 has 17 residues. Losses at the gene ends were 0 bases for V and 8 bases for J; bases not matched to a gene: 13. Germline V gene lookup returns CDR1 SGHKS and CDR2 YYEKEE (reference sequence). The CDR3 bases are TGTGCCAGCAGCTTGGCCGCGCTGGCGGGGGGTAGCTATGAGCAGTTCTTC. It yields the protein CASSLAALAGGSYEQFF.

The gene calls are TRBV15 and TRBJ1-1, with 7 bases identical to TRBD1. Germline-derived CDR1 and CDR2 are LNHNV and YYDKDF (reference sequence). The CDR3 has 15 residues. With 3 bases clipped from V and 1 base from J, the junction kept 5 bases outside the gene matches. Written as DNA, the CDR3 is TGTGCCACCAGCAGTCTAACAGGGGCGAACACTGAAGCTTTCTTT. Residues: CATSSLTGANTEAFF.

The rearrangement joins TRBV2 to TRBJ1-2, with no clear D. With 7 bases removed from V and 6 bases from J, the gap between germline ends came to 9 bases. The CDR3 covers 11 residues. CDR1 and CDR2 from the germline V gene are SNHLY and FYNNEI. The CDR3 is CASKDGHGYTF. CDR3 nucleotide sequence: TGTGCCAGCAAGGATGGGCATGGCTACACCTTC.

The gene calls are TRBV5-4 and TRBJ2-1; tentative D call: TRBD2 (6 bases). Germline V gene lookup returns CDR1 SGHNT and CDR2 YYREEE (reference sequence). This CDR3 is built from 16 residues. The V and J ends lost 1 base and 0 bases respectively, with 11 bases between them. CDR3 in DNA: TGTGCCAGCAGCTTGAGGAGGGGTCCCTCCTACAATGAGCAGTTCTTC. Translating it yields CASSLRRGPSYNEQFF.

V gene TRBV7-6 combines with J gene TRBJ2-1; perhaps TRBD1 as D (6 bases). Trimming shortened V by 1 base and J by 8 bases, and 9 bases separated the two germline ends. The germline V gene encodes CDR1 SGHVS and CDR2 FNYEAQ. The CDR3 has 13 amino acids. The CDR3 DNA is TGTGCCAGCAGCTTAGACAGGGAATATGAGCAGTTCTTC. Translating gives CASSLDREYEQFF. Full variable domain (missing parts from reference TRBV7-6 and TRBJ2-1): GAGVSQSPRYKVTKRGQDVALRCDPISGHVSLYWYRQALGQGPEFLTYFNYEAQQDKSGLPNDRFSAERPEGSISTLTIQRTEQRDSAMYRCASSLDREYEQFFGPGTRLTVL.

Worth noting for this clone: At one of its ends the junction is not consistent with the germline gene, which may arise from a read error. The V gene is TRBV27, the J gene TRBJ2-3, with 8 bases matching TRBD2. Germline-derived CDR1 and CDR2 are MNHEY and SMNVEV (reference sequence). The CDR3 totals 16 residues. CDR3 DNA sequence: TGTGCCAGCAGTTTAGGTGGGGCGGGAGGCACACATACGCAGTATTTT. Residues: CASSLGGAGGTHTQYF.

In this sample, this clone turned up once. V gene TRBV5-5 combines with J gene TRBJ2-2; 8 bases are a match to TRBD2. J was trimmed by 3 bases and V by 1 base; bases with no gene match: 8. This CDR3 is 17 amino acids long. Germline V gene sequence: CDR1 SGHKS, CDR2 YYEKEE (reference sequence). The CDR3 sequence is CASSLSFGGADTGELFF. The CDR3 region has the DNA TGTGCCAGCAGCTTGTCGTTCGGGGGGGCTGACACCGGGGAGCTGTTTTTT.

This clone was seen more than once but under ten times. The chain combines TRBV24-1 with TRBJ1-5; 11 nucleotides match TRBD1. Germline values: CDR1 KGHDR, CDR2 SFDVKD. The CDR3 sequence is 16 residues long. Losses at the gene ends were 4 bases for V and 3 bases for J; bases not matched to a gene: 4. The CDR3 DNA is TGTGCCACCAGTGACCGGACAGGGGGCTACAATCAGCCCCAGCATTTT. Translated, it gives CATSDRTGGYNQPQHF.

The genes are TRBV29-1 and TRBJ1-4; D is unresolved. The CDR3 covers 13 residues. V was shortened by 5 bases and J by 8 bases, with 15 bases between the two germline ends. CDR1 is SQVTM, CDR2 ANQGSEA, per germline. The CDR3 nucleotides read TGCAGCGTTCCCGATAGGGCGGGGGAAAAACTGTTTTTT. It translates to CSVPDRAGEKLFF.

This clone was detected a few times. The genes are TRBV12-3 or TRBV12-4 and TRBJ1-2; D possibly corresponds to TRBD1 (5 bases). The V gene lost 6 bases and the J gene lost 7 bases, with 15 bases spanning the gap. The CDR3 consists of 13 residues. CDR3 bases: TGTGCCAGCAGCTTCACTCAGGGAGGTGGCTACACCTTC. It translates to CASSFTQGGGYTF.

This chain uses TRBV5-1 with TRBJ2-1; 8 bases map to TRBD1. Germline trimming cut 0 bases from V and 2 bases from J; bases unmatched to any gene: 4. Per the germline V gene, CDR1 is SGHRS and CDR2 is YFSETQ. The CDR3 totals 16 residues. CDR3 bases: TGCGCCAGCAGCTTGGCACAGGGGGGAACCTACAATGAGCAGTTCTTC. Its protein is CASSLAQGGTYNEQFF.

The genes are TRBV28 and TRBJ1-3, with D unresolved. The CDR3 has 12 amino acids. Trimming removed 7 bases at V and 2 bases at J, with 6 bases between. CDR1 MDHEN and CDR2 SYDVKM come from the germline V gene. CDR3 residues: CASISTGNTIYF. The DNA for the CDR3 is TGTGCCAGCATCTCTACTGGAAACACCATATATTTT. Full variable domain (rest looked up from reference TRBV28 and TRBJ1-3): DVKVTQSSRYLVKRTGEKVFLECVQDMDHENMFWYRQDPGLGLRLIYFSYDVKMKEKGDIPEGYSVSREKKERFSLILESASTNQTSMYLCASISTGNTIYFGEGSWLTVV.